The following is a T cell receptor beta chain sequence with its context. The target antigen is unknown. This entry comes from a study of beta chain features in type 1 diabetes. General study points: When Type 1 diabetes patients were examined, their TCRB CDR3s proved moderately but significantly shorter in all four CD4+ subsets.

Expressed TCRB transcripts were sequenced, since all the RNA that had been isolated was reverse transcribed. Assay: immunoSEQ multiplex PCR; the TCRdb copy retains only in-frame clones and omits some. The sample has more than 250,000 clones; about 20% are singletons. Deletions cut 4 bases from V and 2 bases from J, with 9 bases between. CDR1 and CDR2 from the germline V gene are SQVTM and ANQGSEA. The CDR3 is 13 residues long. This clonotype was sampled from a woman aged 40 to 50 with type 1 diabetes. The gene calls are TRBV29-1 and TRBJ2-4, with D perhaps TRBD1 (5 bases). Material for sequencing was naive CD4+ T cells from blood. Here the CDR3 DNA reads TGCAGCGTTGTGGCAGGGTCCAAAAACATTCAGTACTTC. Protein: CSVVAGSKNIQYF. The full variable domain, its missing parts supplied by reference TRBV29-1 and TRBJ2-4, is SAVISQKPSRDICQRGTSLTIQCQVDSQVTMMFWYRQQPGQSLTLIATANQGSEATYESGFVIDKFPISRPNLTFSTLTVSNMSPEDSSIYLCSVVAGSKNIQYFGAGTRLSVL.